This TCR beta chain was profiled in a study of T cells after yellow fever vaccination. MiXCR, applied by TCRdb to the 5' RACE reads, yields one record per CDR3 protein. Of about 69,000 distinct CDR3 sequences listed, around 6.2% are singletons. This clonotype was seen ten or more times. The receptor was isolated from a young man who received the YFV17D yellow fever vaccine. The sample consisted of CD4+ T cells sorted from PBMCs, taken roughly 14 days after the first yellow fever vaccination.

CDR3 protein: CAISESRAANSPLHF. CDR3 coding DNA: TGTGCCATCAGTGAGTCAAGGGCCGCGAATTCACCCCTCCACTTT. The chain is built from TRBV10-3 and TRBJ1-6; no definite D call. This CDR3 region has 15 residues. V was trimmed by 0 bases and J by 7 bases, leaving 10 bases between them. In germline, CDR1 is ENHRY, CDR2 SYGVKD.